This T cell receptor beta chain was captured by sequencing in a study of T cells after yellow fever vaccination. TCRdb re-called the 5' RACE reads through MiXCR, storing one row per CDR3 protein. This table has approximately 510,000 distinct CDR3 sequences, about a fifth appearing once. Germline loops: CDR1 DFQATT, CDR2 SNEGSKA (reference sequence). J was trimmed by 2 bases and V by 3 bases; bases with no gene match: 10. This CDR3 region has 16 residues. The origin of this receptor is a man aged 18 to 29 who received the YFV17D yellow fever vaccine. The rearrangement uses TRBV20-1 and TRBJ2-3; 8 nucleotides agree with TRBD2. The sequences come from PBMCs, collected 20 to 25 days after the first yellow fever vaccination. For the CDR3, the DNA is TGCAGTGCTAGCGAATTTTCGGGGGGGATCACAGATACGCAGTATTTT. Its translation: CSASEFSGGITDTQYF.